This T cell receptor beta chain was documented in a study of graft-versus-host responses after intestinal transplantation. Study-level background: Anti-thymocyte globulin induction was given to all recipients, followed by tacrolimus and steroids for 3 to 4 years.

General study points: HvG clone declines early post-transplant were associated with peak circulating GvH levels. Recipient-marrow GvH clones were detected, some having first appeared in ileum or blood.

In the case of this clone: The antigen is unknown.

Produced via immunoSEQ multiplex PCR; TCRdb's table is partial and in-frame only. The sample consists of more than 50,000 clones, under 95% of them appearing once. Germline lookup yields CDR1 MNHEY and CDR2 SVGAGI. This CDR3 has 14 residues. V was pared by 10 bases and J by 4 bases, with 12 bases of the junction left unmatched. The sequences come from PBMCs, collected approximately 97 weeks after intestinal transplant. The receptor was derived from a human patient who received an intestinal transplant, so some T cells may come from the graft donor. This chain links TRBV6-5 with TRBJ1-2, with TRBD1 identical over 7 bases. The CDR3: CATSMGQKLYGYTF. CDR3 nucleotide sequence: TGTGCCACTTCAATGGGACAGAAGCTCTATGGCTACACCTTC.